This T cell receptor beta chain comes out of a study of T cell responses to AZD1222 COVID-19 vaccine. The study's findings and limits: Sampled repertoires all dated from after the peak T cell response. Receipt of two AZD1222 doses was followed by a rise in Spike-specific TCR breadth and depth. At baseline, just a handful of AZD1222 recipients tested seropositive.

This table comes from immunoSEQ multiplex PCR, and its TCRdb copy is limited to in-frame clones, with some not included. The data contain approximately 220,000 clones, 85% to 95% of them seen just once; the ten biggest clones take up approximately 1%. Concerning this clone itself: Its antigen is as yet unknown.

The germline V gene has CDR1 SEHNR and CDR2 FQNEAQ (reference sequence). The V segment lost 1 base and the J segment 4 bases; nucleotides outside the gene matches: 5. This CDR3 region has 15 residues. The clonotype was recovered from an adult in good health. Sequencing was performed on peripheral blood, taken on day 0 of MenACWY control vaccination. This chain connects TRBV7-9 to TRBJ1-1; 8 positions match TRBD1. This chain's CDR3 is CASSLGDRGGTEAFF. The CDR3 DNA reads as TGTGCCAGCAGCTTAGGAGACAGGGGTGGCACTGAAGCTTTCTTT.